These 8 T cell receptor beta chains came from one sample sequenced in a study of control samples from healthy donors and cancer patients. Sequencing used immunoSEQ multiplex PCR; TCRdb keeps in-frame clones, though not all of them. The sample yields 150,000 to 200,000 clones, approximately 94% seen once. Sequenced: PBMCs. These receptors were collected from a man between 60 and 75 years old with colorectal cancer.

The chain combines TRBV27 with TRBJ1-5; D remains ambiguous. The CDR3 has 13 residues. Germline loops: CDR1 MNHEY, CDR2 SMNVEV (reference sequence). Trimming stripped 0 bases from V and 7 bases from J, with 7 bases between. For the CDR3, the DNA is TGTGCCAGCAGTTTATCAGTAGGGCAGCCCCAGCATTTT. The encoded protein is CASSLSVGQPQHF.

V and J are TRBV19 and TRBJ2-2; D is possibly TRBD1 or TRBD2 (6 bases each). The CDR3 is made up of 16 amino acids. Trimming cost V 1 base and J 5 bases, with 14 bases left between them. Germline V CDR1 and CDR2: LNHDA, SQIVND (reference sequence). The CDR3 DNA reads TGTGCCAGTAGTATAGGTGGGGGGCATCGGACCGGGGAGCTGTTTTTT. This codes for CASSIGGGHRTGELFF.

This chain joins TRBV18 and TRBJ2-3; no clear D gene. CDR3 length: 15 residues. Trimming pared 2 bases from V and 0 bases from J, leaving 9 bases between. Germline V gives CDR1 KGHSH, CDR2 LQKENI. CDR3 region: CASSPNTASTDTQYF. The CDR3 nucleotides read TGTGCCAGCTCACCAAACACGGCTAGCACAGATACGCAGTATTTT.

The chain joins TRBV2 to TRBJ1-5; TRBD1 agrees at 8 bases. Germline V gene data show CDR1 as SNHLY and CDR2 as FYNNEI. V dropped 7 bases and J dropped 2; count of bases not matched to a gene: 7. This CDR3 is built from 15 residues. The CDR3 reads CASTVTGDGNQPQHF. The CDR3 region has the DNA TGTGCCAGCACTGTGACAGGGGATGGCAATCAGCCCCAGCATTTT.

The chain has TRBV25-1 and TRBJ2-5, with D unclear. CDR1 and CDR2 (germline): MGHDK, SYGVNS. This CDR3 is built from 11 residues. Trimming removed 9 bases from V and 0 bases from J, with 5 bases in between. In DNA form, the CDR3 reads TGTGCCAGTGACAACCAAGAGACCCAGTACTTC. This translates into CASDNQETQYF.

The chain uses TRBV25-1 and TRBJ2-7; D is uncertain. The CDR3 consists of 13 residues. Germline V CDR1 and CDR2: MGHDK, SYGVNS. The ends were cut back, 1 base at V and 12 bases at J, with 16 bases in the middle. CDR3 DNA sequence: TGTGCCAGCAGTGAATTGGGCAGGAAGGAATGGTACTTC. This sequence encodes CASSELGRKEWYF.

The CDR3: CAWSVPDRVNTEAFF. The CDR3 coding sequence is TGTGCCTGGAGTGTGCCCGACAGGGTGAACACTGAAGCTTTCTTT. The V gene is TRBV30, the J gene TRBJ1-1, with 7 nucleotides matching TRBD1. Germline CDR1 GTSNPN, CDR2 SVGIG (reference sequence). After removal of 0 bases from V and 0 bases from J, the junction contained 4 bases not matched to a gene. The CDR3 totals 15 residues. The whole variable domain, filled in from reference TRBV30 and TRBJ1-1, reads SQTIHQWPATLVQPVGSPLSLECTVEGTSNPNLYWYRQAAGRGLQLLFYSVGIGQISSEVPQNLSASRPQDRQFILSSKKLLLSDSGFYLCAWSVPDRVNTEAFFGQGTRLTVV.

CDR3 residues: CASSPNQGPTGTEAFF. The CDR3 DNA reads as TGTGCCAGCTCACCAAATCAGGGACCTACTGGAACTGAAGCTTTCTTT. The rearrangement links TRBV18 to TRBJ1-1, with a possible D match to TRBD1 (5 bases). CDR1 is KGHSH and CDR2 is LQKENI in the germline V gene. CDR3 length: 16 amino acids. Trimming left V 2 bases short and J 5 bases short, with 18 bases between.